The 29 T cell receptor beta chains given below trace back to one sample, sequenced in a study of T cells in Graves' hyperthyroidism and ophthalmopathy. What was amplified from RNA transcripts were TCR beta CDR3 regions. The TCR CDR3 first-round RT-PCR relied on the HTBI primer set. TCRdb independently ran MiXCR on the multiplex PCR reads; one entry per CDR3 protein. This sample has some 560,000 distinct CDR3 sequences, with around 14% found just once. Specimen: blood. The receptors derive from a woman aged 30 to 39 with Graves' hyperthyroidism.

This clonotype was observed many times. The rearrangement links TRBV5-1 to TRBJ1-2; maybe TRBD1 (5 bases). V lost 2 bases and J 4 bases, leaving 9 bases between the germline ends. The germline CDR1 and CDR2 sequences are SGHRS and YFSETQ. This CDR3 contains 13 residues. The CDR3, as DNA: TGCGCCAGCAGCTTCGACGGGACCTATGGCTACACCTTC. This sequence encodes CASSFDGTYGYTF. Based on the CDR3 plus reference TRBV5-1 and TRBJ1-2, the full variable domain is KAGVTQTPRYLIKTRGQQVTLSCSPISGHRSVSWYQQTPGQGLQFLFEYFSETQRNKGNFPGRFSGRQFSNSRSEMNVSTLELGDSALYLCASSFDGTYGYTFGSGTRLTVV.

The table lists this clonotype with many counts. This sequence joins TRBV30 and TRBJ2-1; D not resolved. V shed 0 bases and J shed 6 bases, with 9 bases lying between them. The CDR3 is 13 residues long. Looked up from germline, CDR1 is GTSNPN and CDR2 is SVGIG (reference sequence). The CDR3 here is CAWSVHLSNEQFF. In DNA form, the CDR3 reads TGTGCCTGGAGTGTACATCTTTCCAATGAGCAGTTCTTC.

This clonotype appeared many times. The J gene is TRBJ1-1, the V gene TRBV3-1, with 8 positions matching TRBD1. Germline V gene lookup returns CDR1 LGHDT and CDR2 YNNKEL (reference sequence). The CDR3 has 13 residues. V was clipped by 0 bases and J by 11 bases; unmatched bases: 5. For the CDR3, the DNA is TGTGCCAGCAGCCAAGATTCGGACAGGGTCGCTTTCTTT. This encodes CASSQDSDRVAFF.

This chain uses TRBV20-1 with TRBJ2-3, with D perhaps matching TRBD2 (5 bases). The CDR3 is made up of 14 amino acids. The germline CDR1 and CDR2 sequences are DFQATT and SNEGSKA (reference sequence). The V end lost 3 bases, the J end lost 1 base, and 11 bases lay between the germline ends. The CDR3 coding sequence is TGCAGTGCTAGTCCGTCCGGGGGCACAGATACGCAGTATTTT. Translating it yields CSASPSGGTDTQYF.

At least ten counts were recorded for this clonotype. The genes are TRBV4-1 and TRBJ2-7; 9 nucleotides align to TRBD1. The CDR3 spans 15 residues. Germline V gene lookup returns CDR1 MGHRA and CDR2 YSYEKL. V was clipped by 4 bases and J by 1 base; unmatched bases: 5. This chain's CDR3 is CASSRLDRGSYEQYF. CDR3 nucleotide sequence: TGCGCCAGCAGCCGGTTGGACAGGGGATCCTACGAGCAGTACTTC.

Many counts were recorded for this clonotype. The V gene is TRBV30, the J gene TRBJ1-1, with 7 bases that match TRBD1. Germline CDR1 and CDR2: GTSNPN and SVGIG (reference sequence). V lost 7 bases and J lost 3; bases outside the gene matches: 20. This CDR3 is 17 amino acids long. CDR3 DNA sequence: TGTGCCTACACACCCGACAGGGACCACACATGGGACACTGAAGCTTTCTTT. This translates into CAYTPDRDHTWDTEAFF.

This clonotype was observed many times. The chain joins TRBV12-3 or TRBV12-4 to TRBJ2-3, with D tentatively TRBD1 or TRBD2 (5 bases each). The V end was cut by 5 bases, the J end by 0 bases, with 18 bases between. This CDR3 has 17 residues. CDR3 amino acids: CASSQYLRDLSTDTQYF. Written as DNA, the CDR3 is TGTGCCAGCAGTCAATACCTCCGGGACCTGAGCACAGATACGCAGTATTTT.

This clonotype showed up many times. The CDR3 loop is CASSLLAIGRIAYEQYF. CDR3 DNA sequence: TGTGCCAGCAGCCTCCTGGCGATAGGGCGAATTGCCTACGAGCAGTACTTC. The rearrangement links TRBV12-3 or TRBV12-4 to TRBJ2-7; D unresolved. Trimming took 6 bases from V and 2 from J, leaving 23 bases between them. CDR3 length equals 17 residues.

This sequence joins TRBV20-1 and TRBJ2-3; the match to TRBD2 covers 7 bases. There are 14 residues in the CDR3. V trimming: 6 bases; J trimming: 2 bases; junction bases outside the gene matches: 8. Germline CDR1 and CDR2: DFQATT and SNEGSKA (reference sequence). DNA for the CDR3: TGCAGTGCCGCCCTAGCGGCAAACACAGATACGCAGTATTTT. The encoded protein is CSAALAANTDTQYF.

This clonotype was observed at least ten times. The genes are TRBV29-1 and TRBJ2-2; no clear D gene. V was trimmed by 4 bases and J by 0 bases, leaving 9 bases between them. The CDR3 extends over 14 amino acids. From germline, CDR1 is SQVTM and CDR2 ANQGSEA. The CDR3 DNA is TGCAGCGTTGGGGCAGCAGCGAACACCGGGGAGCTGTTTTTT. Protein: CSVGAAANTGELFF.

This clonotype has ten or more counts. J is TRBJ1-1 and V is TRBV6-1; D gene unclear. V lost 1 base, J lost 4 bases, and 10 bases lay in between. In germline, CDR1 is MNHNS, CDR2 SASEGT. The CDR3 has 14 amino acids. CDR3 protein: CASSEVGLRTEAFF. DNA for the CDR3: TGTGCCAGCAGTGAAGTTGGGTTGCGCACTGAAGCTTTCTTT.

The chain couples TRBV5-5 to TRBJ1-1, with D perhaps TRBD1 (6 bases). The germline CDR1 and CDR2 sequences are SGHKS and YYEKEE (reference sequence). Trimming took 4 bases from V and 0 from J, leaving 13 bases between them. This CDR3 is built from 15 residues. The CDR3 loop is CASSIHRAMNTEAFF. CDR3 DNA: TGTGCCAGCAGCATACACAGGGCTATGAACACTGAAGCTTTCTTT. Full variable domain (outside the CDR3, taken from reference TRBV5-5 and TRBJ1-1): DAGVTQSPTHLIKTRGQQVTLRCSPISGHKSVSWYQQVLGQGPQFIFQYYEKEERGRGNFPDRFSARQFPNYSSELNVNALLLGDSALYLCASSIHRAMNTEAFFGQGTRLTVV.

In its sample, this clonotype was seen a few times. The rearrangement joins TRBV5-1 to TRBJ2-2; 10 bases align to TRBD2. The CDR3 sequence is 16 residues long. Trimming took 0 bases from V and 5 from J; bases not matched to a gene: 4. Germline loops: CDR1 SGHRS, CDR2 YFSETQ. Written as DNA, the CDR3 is TGCGCCAGCAGCTTGGAGCTAGCGGGAGAGACCGGGGAGCTGTTTTTT. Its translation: CASSLELAGETGELFF. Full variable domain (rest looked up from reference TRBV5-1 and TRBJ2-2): KAGVTQTPRYLIKTRGQQVTLSCSPISGHRSVSWYQQTPGQGLQFLFEYFSETQRNKGNFPGRFSGRQFSNSRSEMNVSTLELGDSALYLCASSLELAGETGELFFGEGSRLTVL.

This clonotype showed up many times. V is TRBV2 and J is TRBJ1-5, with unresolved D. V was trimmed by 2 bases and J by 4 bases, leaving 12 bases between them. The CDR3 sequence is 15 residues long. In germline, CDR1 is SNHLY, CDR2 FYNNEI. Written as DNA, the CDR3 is TGTGCCAGCAGTGAACACCCAACCGTTAATCAGCCCCAGCATTTT. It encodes CASSEHPTVNQPQHF.

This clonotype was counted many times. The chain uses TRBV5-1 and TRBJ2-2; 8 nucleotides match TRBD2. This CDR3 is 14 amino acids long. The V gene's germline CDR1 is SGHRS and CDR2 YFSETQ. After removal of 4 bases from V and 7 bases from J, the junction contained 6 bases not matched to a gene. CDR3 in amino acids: CASSVGLANGELFF. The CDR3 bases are TGCGCCAGCAGCGTAGGACTAGCAAACGGGGAGCTGTTTTTT.

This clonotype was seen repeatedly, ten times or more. In DNA, the CDR3 is TGTGCCAGCAGTTCCTGGACAGCTACCTATGGCTACACCTTC. Amino acids: CASSSWTATYGYTF. The V gene is TRBV12-3 or TRBV12-4, the J gene TRBJ1-2, with D possibly being TRBD1 (6 bases). The CDR3 is 14 amino acids. Trimming stripped 4 bases from V and 4 bases from J, with 13 bases between.

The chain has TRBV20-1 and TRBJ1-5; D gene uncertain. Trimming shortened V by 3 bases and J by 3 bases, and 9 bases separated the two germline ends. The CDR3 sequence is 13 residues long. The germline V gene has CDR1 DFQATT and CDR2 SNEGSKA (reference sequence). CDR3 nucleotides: TGCAGTGCTAGGGGTCTCTCCAATCAGCCCCAGCATTTT. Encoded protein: CSARGLSNQPQHF.

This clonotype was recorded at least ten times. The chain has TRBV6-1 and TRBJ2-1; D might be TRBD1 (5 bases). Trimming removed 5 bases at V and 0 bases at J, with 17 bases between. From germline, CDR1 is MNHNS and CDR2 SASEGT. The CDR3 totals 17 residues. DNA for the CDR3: TGTGCCAGCAGTTATGTTGTCCAGGGTAGCTCCTACAATGAGCAGTTCTTC. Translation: CASSYVVQGSSYNEQFF.

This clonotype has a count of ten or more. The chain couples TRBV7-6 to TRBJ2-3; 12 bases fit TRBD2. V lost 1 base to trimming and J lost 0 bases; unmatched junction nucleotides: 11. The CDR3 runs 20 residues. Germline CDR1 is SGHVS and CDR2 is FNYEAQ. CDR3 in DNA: TGTGCCAGCAGCTTAGACTTTTCTAGCGGGAGGGCCGGAAGCACAGATACGCAGTATTTT. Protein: CASSLDFSSGRAGSTDTQYF.

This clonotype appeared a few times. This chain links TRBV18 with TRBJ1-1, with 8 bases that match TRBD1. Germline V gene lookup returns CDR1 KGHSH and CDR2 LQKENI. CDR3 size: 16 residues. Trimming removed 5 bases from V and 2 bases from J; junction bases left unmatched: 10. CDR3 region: CASSSNMDRVNTEAFF. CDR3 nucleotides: TGTGCCAGCTCATCAAATATGGACAGGGTAAACACTGAAGCTTTCTTT.

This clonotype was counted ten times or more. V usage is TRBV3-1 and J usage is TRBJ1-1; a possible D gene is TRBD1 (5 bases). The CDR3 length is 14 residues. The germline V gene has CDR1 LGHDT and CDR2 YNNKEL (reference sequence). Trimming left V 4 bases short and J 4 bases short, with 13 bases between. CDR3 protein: CASSPHRGPTEAFF. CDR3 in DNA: TGTGCCAGCAGCCCACACCGGGGCCCCACTGAAGCTTTCTTT.

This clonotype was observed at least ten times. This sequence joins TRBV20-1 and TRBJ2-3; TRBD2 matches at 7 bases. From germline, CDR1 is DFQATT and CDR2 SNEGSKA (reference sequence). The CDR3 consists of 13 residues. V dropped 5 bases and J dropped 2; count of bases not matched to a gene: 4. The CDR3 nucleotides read TGCAGTGCTTCCAGCGGGATCACAGATACGCAGTATTTT. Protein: CSASSGITDTQYF.

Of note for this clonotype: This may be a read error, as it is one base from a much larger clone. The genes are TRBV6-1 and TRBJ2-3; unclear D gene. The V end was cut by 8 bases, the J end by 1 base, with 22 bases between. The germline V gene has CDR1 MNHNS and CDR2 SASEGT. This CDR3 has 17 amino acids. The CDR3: CASGRPVLSRGTDTQYF. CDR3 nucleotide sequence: TGTGCCAGCGGCCGCCCTGTGTTGAGTCGGGGCACAGATACGCAGTATTTT.

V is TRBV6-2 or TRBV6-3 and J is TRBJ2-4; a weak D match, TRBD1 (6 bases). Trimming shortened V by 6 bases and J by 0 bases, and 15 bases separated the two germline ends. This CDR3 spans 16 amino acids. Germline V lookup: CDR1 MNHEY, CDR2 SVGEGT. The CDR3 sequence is CASREQGLRAKNIQYF. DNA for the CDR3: TGTGCCAGCAGGGAACAGGGTTTGAGAGCCAAAAACATTCAGTACTTC.

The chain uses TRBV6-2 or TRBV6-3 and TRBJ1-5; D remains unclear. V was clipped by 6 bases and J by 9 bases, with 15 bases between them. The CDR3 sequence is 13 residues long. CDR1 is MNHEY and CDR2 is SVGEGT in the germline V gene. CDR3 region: CASSPIRSGPQHF. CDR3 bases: TGTGCCAGCAGCCCAATTCGGTCGGGGCCCCAGCATTTT.

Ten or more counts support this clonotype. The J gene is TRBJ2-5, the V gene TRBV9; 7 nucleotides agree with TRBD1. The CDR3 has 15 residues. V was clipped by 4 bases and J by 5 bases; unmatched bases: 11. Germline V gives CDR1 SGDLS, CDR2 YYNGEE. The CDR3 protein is CASSLLGQERETQYF. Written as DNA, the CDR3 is TGTGCCAGCAGCCTACTAGGACAGGAACGGGAGACCCAGTACTTC.

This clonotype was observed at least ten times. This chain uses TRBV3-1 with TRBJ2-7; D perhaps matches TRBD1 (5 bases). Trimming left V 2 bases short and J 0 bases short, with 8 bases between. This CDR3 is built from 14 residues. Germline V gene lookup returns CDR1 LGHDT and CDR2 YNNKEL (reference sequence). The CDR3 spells CASSQQGISYEQYF. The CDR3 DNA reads TGTGCCAGCAGCCAACAGGGAATCTCCTACGAGCAGTACTTC.

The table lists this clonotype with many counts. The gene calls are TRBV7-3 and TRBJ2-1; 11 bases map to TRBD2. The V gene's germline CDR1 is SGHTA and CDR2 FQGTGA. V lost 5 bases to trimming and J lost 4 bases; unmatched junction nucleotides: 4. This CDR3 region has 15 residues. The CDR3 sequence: CASSPGLAAYNEQFF. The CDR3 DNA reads TGTGCCAGCAGCCCGGGACTAGCGGCGTACAATGAGCAGTTCTTC.

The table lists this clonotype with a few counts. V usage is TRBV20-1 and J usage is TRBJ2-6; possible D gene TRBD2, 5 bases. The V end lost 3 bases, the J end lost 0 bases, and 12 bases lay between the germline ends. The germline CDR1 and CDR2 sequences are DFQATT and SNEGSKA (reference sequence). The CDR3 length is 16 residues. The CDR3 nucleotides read TGCAGTGCTAGCAGCGGAACCTTCTCTGGGGCCAACGTCCTGACTTTC. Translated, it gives CSASSGTFSGANVLTF.